Sequencing of this T cell receptor beta chain was carried out in a study of blood T cells in healthy people across ages. Healthy individuals of Caucasian origin from Russia, aged about 6 to 95, served as donors. Primed by a sample-barcoded 5' primer and a J-beta primer mix, a second PCR proceeded for about 7 to 11 cycles. A 12-random-nucleotide template-switch adaptor tagged each cDNA molecule. From each sample, at least 2.5 million paired-end reads containing CDR3 were obtained. A single record per CDR3 protein comes from TCRdb applying MiXCR to the 5' RACE reads. The sample holds 1 million to 1.2 million distinct CDR3 sequences, around two fifths seen once. Points on this clonotype: Its antigen is not identified.

Findings of the study overall: Compared with aged donors, long-lived donors showed fewer expanded clones, suggesting selection.

Material for sequencing was blood. The sequence was obtained from a man aged 18 to 30 in good health.

The CDR3, as DNA: TGTGCCAGCAGCGTAGGGAAATTCGCCCGAGATACGCAGTATTTT. Its protein is CASSVGKFARDTQYF. V usage is TRBV9 and J usage is TRBJ2-3; D call uncertain. Trimming removed 0 bases from V and 5 bases from J, with 13 bases in between. The CDR3 is made up of 15 amino acids. CDR1 is SGDLS and CDR2 is YYNGEE in the germline V gene.